These T cell receptor beta chains were read from a single sample in a study of blood T cell repertoires in COVID-19. Here immunoSEQ multiplex PCR was the method, and the copy in TCRdb shows in-frame clones only, minus some. In the table there are about 180,000 clones, about 91% of which are singletons. Material for sequencing was peripheral blood. The receptor set was obtained from a young woman with acute or convalescent COVID-19. The CDR3 runs from the conserved cysteine through the conserved F or W.

V gene: TRBV15
J gene: TRBJ1-4
CDR3 protein: CATSRRTGDEKLFF

V gene: TRBV5-1
J gene: TRBJ2-5
CDR3 protein: CASSLQGAIQETQYF

V gene: TRBV19
J gene: TRBJ2-1
CDR3 protein: CASSIPGYNEQFF

V gene: TRBV27
J gene: TRBJ2-7
CDR3 protein: CASRTSGHEQYF

V gene: TRBV18
J gene: TRBJ1-1
CDR3 protein: CASSPDRREAFF

V gene: TRBV5-4
J gene: TRBJ1-5
CDR3 protein: CASSDGQNQPQHF

V gene: TRBV4-2
J gene: TRBJ2-3
CDR3 protein: CASSRGGPSTDTQYF

V gene: TRBV3-1/TRBV3-2
J gene: TRBJ1-6
CDR3 protein: CASSPWAGGDSPLHF

V gene: TRBV4-1
J gene: TRBJ2-4
CDR3 protein: CASSQDGELVLAKNIQYF

V gene: TRBV23-1
J gene: TRBJ2-4
CDR3 protein: CASSRGSAKDIQYF

V gene: TRBV28
J gene: TRBJ2-5
CDR3 protein: CASSSGQGGETQYF

V gene: TRBV28
J gene: TRBJ1-2
CDR3 protein: CASSYRGVDGYTF

V gene: TRBV5-1
J gene: TRBJ1-3
CDR3 protein: CASSPGGVAGNTIYF

V gene: TRBV6-1
J gene: TRBJ1-5
CDR3 protein: CASSEFGRTWGGQPQHF

V gene: TRBV28
J gene: TRBJ1-4
CDR3 protein: CASTPQGNNEKLFF

V gene: TRBV19
J gene: TRBJ2-6
CDR3 protein: CASTWRQGTAGANVLTF

V gene: TRBV11-2
J gene: TRBJ2-7
CDR3 protein: CASSSTGRHYEQYF

V gene: TRBV18
J gene: TRBJ1-1
CDR3 protein: CASSPQGLDTEAFF

V gene: TRBV11-3
J gene: TRBJ1-2
CDR3 protein: CASSTDAFGGYTF

V gene: TRBV4-2
J gene: TRBJ1-2
CDR3 protein: CASSPTGDGYTF

V gene: TRBV24-1
J gene: TRBJ2-1
CDR3 protein: CATSRYNEQFF

V gene: TRBV5-8
J gene: TRBJ2-1
CDR3 protein: CASSPTPGLAGYNEQFF

V gene: TRBV6-6
J gene: TRBJ2-7
CDR3 protein: CASRLSYSYEQYF

V gene: TRBV2
J gene: TRBJ1-4
CDR3 protein: CASSLSGVREKLFF

V gene: TRBV12-3/TRBV12-4
J gene: TRBJ2-3
CDR3 protein: CASSYFRGTQYF

V gene: TRBV5-1
J gene: TRBJ1-1
CDR3 protein: CASSREGTQQGAFF

V gene: TRBV2
J gene: TRBJ1-5
CDR3 protein: CASSPDNLSNQPQHF

V gene: TRBV14
J gene: TRBJ2-1
CDR3 protein: CASSHLGSYNEQFF

V gene: TRBV20-1
J gene: TRBJ1-2
CDR3 protein: CRGSNSYGYTF

V gene: TRBV7-2
J gene: TRBJ1-3
CDR3 protein: CASSLERGNTIYF

V gene: TRBV5-1
J gene: TRBJ2-1
CDR3 protein: CASRQAPKEEQFF

V gene: TRBV5-1
J gene: TRBJ1-6
CDR3 protein: CASSSGQGNSPLHF

V gene: TRBV28
J gene: TRBJ1-4
CDR3 protein: CASSFSHTRTGTNEKLFF

V gene: TRBV19
J gene: TRBJ1-1
CDR3 protein: CASSIGGNTEAFF

V gene: TRBV5-5
J gene: TRBJ1-2
CDR3 protein: CASSPGEEHGYTF

V gene: TRBV28
J gene: TRBJ1-2
CDR3 protein: CASSLARTNYGYTF

V gene: TRBV7-2
J gene: TRBJ2-1
CDR3 protein: CASSPGLGVYNEQFF

V gene: TRBV4-2
J gene: TRBJ2-3
CDR3 protein: CASSQRGTSGRVVTDTQYF

V gene: TRBV6-2/TRBV6-3
J gene: TRBJ1-1
CDR3 protein: CASSYVPGRAFF

V gene: TRBV28
J gene: TRBJ1-4
CDR3 protein: CATGTGVNEKLFF

V gene: TRBV6-6
J gene: TRBJ2-3
CDR3 protein: CASSYSTLVPDTQYF

V gene: TRBV3-1/TRBV3-2
J gene: TRBJ2-7
CDR3 protein: CASSQAYRGPNDEQYF

V gene: TRBV6-1
J gene: TRBJ2-1
CDR3 protein: CASSGVGRREPYNEQFF

V gene: TRBV18
J gene: TRBJ2-7
CDR3 protein: CASSPGQGSYEQYF

V gene: TRBV28
J gene: TRBJ2-7
CDR3 protein: CASSFYIEQYF

V gene: TRBV7-2
J gene: TRBJ2-6
CDR3 protein: CASRRALGANVLTF

V gene: TRBV10-3
J gene: TRBJ2-5
CDR3 protein: CAISVGTSVETQYF

V gene: TRBV12-3/TRBV12-4
J gene: TRBJ1-1
CDR3 protein: CASSFAGGGWAFF

V gene: TRBV3-1/TRBV3-2
J gene: TRBJ2-7
CDR3 protein: CASSQQTDEQYF

V gene: TRBV6-5
J gene: TRBJ1-5
CDR3 protein: CASGTTGNQPQHF

V gene: TRBV27
J gene: TRBJ2-1
CDR3 protein: CASSWANEQFF

V gene: TRBV2
J gene: TRBJ2-4
CDR3 protein: CASSPGTSGGLAKNIQYF

V gene: TRBV7-9
J gene: TRBJ1-3
CDR3 protein: CASSWDSSGNTIYF